The 3 T cell receptor beta chains listed next were all sequenced from one sample in a study of beta chain features in type 1 diabetes. Expressed TCRB transcripts were sequenced because the isolated RNA had all been reverse transcribed beforehand. Generated by immunoSEQ multiplex PCR, the TCRdb table keeps only in-frame clones and is missing some. The sample lists 15,000 to 20,000 clones, around 50% seen once, with about 0.45% in the top ten. The sample taken for sequencing was stem cell memory CD4+ T cells from blood. These receptor sequences come from a young man in good health.

The chain links TRBV18 to TRBJ2-7; no clear D. This CDR3 has 14 residues. V lost 1 base and J 2 bases, leaving 9 bases between the germline ends. Looked up from germline, CDR1 is KGHSH and CDR2 is LQKENI. Written as DNA, the CDR3 is TGTGCCAGCTCACCACGAGGCTATCCCTACGAGCAGTACTTC. It translates to CASSPRGYPYEQYF.

The J gene is TRBJ1-1, the V gene TRBV4-2; TRBD1 agrees at 7 bases. CDR3 length: 16 residues. The ends lost 1 base at V and 6 bases at J; junction bases unmatched: 11. Germline V gene sequence: CDR1 LGHNA, CDR2 YNFKEQ. DNA for the CDR3: TGTGCCAGCAGCCAAGTTTATGCGACAGGGTTCTCTGAAGCTTTCTTT. Protein sequence: CASSQVYATGFSEAFF.

This clone was found a few times. The V call is TRBV18, the J call TRBJ1-5; 11 nucleotides line up with TRBD1. V was pared by 3 bases and J by 9 bases, with 1 base of the junction left unmatched. The CDR3 consists of 13 residues. From germline, CDR1 is KGHSH and CDR2 LQKENI. The CDR3 DNA reads TGTGCCAGCTCACCGGGACAGGGGGTGCCCCAGCATTTT. This gives the protein CASSPGQGVPQHF.